This is a list of T cell receptor beta chains from one sample in a study of CXCR3-negative and CXCR3-positive naive CD8 T cells. TCRdb re-called the 5' RACE reads and gives one entry per CDR3 protein, without DNA. In all, the sample yields 70,000 to 95,000 distinct CDR3 sequences. The sequenced sample was naive CXCR3- CD8+ T cells from blood. The receptors were gathered from a human donor in good health. Some clones in this sample may be carry-over from other donors' samples. Both conserved end residues are part of each CDR3.

j_gene	v_gene	CDR3aa
TRBJ1-2	TRBV27	CASRSPGGVHGYTF
TRBJ2-7	TRBV5-1	CASSLASGAYEQYF
TRBJ2-5	TRBV12-5	CASGLTGRPETQYF
TRBJ1-1	TRBV5-1	CASSRIQGPGNTEAFF
TRBJ2-1	TRBV7-7	CASSFPTGVGLAVYNEQFF
TRBJ1-2	TRBV25-1	CASSTSTTWDGYTF
TRBJ2-1	TRBV20-1	CSARDNRMPELYNEQFF
TRBJ2-3	TRBV19	CASSLRGPSTDTQYF
TRBJ1-1	TRBV6-2/TRBV6-3	CASSQPWVGRNTEAFF
TRBJ1-1	TRBV15	CATSIRTDWAEAFF
TRBJ1-1	TRBV6-2/TRBV6-3	CASSPDRDAGLNAEAFF
TRBJ2-1	TRBV14	CASSQDGAGPSNEQFF
TRBJ1-1	TRBV12-3/TRBV12-4	CASSSGYTEAFF
TRBJ2-5	TRBV5-1	CASSGGTGQETQYF
TRBJ1-1	TRBV7-9	CASSPRVTEAFF
TRBJ2-7	TRBV9	CASSASGTGIDEQYF
TRBJ1-1	TRBV29-1	CSVTRFGNTEAFF
TRBJ2-7	TRBV2	CASSGTAGANEQYF
TRBJ2-1	TRBV19	CASSTQSSVYEQFF
TRBJ1-1	TRBV29-1	CSVVEGGTEAFF
TRBJ1-1	TRBV12-3/TRBV12-4	CASSFGPRVGTEAFF
TRBJ1-1	TRBV20-1	CSAPYVRQGGTEAFF
TRBJ2-2	TRBV4-3	CASSQDPEVGDTGELFF